Sequencing of this T cell receptor beta chain was carried out in a study of T cell responses to AZD1222 COVID-19 vaccine. Whole-study results and caveats: Dominant CD4 TCR responses targeted spike regions 160-218 and 743-854.

Comment on this clone: The antigen remains undetermined.

Germline V lookup: CDR1 MNHEY, CDR2 SMNVEV (reference sequence). The CDR3 totals 13 residues. V was shortened by 2 bases and J by 4 bases, with 8 bases between the two germline ends. Sequenced by immunoSEQ multiplex PCR; TCRdb stores in-frame clones only, minus some. The sample contains 130,000 to 150,000 clones, 91% of which appear only once. The specimen was peripheral blood, collected on day 0 of AZD1222 vaccination. This sequence was found in an adult in good health. The chain is built from TRBV27 and TRBJ1-2; D call uncertain. The CDR3, as DNA: TGTGCCAGCAGTTTAGGGTGGGGCTATGGCTACACCTTC. This translates into CASSLGWGYGYTF.